Shown below are 14 T cell receptor beta chains from a single sample sequenced in a study of lymphopenia after photon versus proton radiotherapy. TCRdb's table, derived via immunoSEQ multiplex PCR, lists solely in-frame clones and lacks some. The sample has roughly 26,000 clones; about four fifths are singletons. Sequenced here: peripheral blood, sampled from a patient treated with photon-based radiotherapy. Source of these receptors: a man aged 40-50 years with gastric cancer.

This chain connects TRBV6-1 to TRBJ1-4; D remains unclear. Germline CDR1 and CDR2: MNHNS and SASEGT. The CDR3 consists of 15 residues. V gave up 5 bases and J gave up 1 base, with 11 bases separating them. CDR3 loop: CASSRNLGTNEKLFF. Written as DNA, the CDR3 is TGTGCCAGCAGTCGCAACCTGGGAACTAATGAAAAACTGTTTTTT.

A single count supports this clone. The chain joins TRBV7-9 to TRBJ1-1; D unclear. Trimming pared 0 bases from V and 3 bases from J, leaving 5 bases between. The germline V gene encodes CDR1 SEHNR and CDR2 FQNEAQ (reference sequence). This CDR3 is 13 amino acids long. CDR3 amino acids: CASSLALDTEAFF. The CDR3 DNA follows: TGTGCCAGCAGCTTAGCTCTAGACACTGAAGCTTTCTTT.

The J gene is TRBJ1-5, the V gene TRBV5-4; D remains unclear. V lost 4 bases and J lost 4, with 9 bases in between. The CDR3 contains 13 residues. In germline, CDR1 is SGHNT, CDR2 YYREEE (reference sequence). The CDR3 sequence is CASSQDGNQPQHF. The CDR3 nucleotides read TGTGCCAGCAGCCAAGACGGTAATCAGCCCCAGCATTTT.

V usage is TRBV11-3 and J usage is TRBJ2-3; D call uncertain. Trimming stripped 2 bases from V and 3 bases from J, with 3 bases between. This CDR3 comprises 12 residues. CDR1 and CDR2 (germline): SGHNT, YENEEA. This CDR3 reads CASSLRTDTQYF. The CDR3 DNA is TGTGCCAGCAGCTTAAGGACAGATACGCAGTATTTT.

The chain has TRBV4-3 and TRBJ2-7, with 9 positions matching TRBD1. CDR3 length: 15 residues. V trimming: 2 bases; J trimming: 4 bases; junction bases outside the gene matches: 6. Germline V gene lookup returns CDR1 LGHNA and CDR2 YSLEER. The CDR3 is CASSQSGTGTYEQYF. The CDR3 nucleotides are TGCGCCAGCAGCCAATCCGGGACAGGGACTTACGAGCAGTACTTC.

The rearrangement joins TRBV11-2 to TRBJ2-5; unclear D gene. V lost 2 bases and J 3 bases, leaving 7 bases between the germline ends. The CDR3 extends over 13 amino acids. CDR1 is SGHAT, CDR2 FQNNGV, per germline. CDR3 region: CASSLRTEETQYF. CDR3 nucleotides: TGTGCCAGCAGCTTAAGGACGGAAGAGACCCAGTACTTC.

The chain couples TRBV15 to TRBJ2-2; TRBD2 matches at 7 bases. V lost 3 bases to trimming and J lost 2 bases; unmatched junction nucleotides: 6. The germline V gene encodes CDR1 LNHNV and CDR2 YYDKDF (reference sequence). The CDR3 extends over 16 amino acids. The CDR3 is CATSRVGGKNTGELFF. For the CDR3, the DNA is TGTGCCACCAGCAGGGTGGGGGGGAAAAACACCGGGGAGCTGTTTTTT.

This chain links TRBV30 with TRBJ1-2; D unresolved. Germline V CDR1 and CDR2: GTSNPN, SVGIG (reference sequence). The CDR3 sequence is 12 residues long. The V end was cut by 2 bases, the J end by 4 bases, with 8 bases between. For the CDR3, the DNA is TGTGCCTGGAGTCATACGGGCTATGGCTACACCTTC. Translation gives CAWSHTGYGYTF.

The rearrangement uses TRBV5-4 and TRBJ1-4; D not resolved. CDR3 length: 14 residues. The V end lost 4 bases, the J end lost 3 bases, and 10 bases lay between the germline ends. Germline V CDR1 and CDR2: SGHNT, YYREEE (reference sequence). CDR3 sequence (DNA): TGTGCCAGCAGCCAGGACGGGCCTAATGAAAAACTGTTTTTT. Translating it yields CASSQDGPNEKLFF.

In DNA form, the CDR3 reads TGTGCCAGCAGCCCGTACACCCTCAACACCGGGGAGCTGTTTTTT. Translating it yields CASSPYTLNTGELFF. The V call is TRBV5-8, the J call TRBJ2-2; D gene ambiguous. Germline V gives CDR1 SGHTS, CDR2 YDEGEE. Trimming removed 4 bases at V and 2 bases at J, with 12 bases between. The CDR3 has 15 residues.

The rearrangement links TRBV28 to TRBJ2-3; D is undetermined. V dropped 6 bases and J dropped 0 bases, with 10 bases sitting between them. Germline loops: CDR1 MDHEN, CDR2 SYDVKM. CDR3 length equals 14 residues. The CDR3 is CASRGTHSTDTQYF. Here the CDR3 DNA reads TGTGCCAGCAGAGGCACCCATAGCACAGATACGCAGTATTTT.

V is TRBV11-2 and J is TRBJ2-3; unclear D gene. V gave up 1 base and J gave up 0 bases, with 11 bases separating them. Germline V gene data show CDR1 as SGHAT and CDR2 as FQNNGV. This CDR3 comprises 16 residues. DNA for the CDR3: TGTGCCAGCAGCTTAGTGGTAGGTCGTAGCACAGATACGCAGTATTTT. It is translated as CASSLVVGRSTDTQYF.

This chain connects TRBV2 to TRBJ1-5, with 7 bases that match TRBD1. The CDR3 runs to 15 residues. CDR1 is SNHLY and CDR2 is FYNNEI in the germline V gene. V shed 3 bases, J shed 7 bases, and the junction held 9 bases outside the gene matches. The CDR3 DNA is TGTGCCAGCAGTGAGTCGAGGGGGCGAGAGCAGCCCCAGCATTTT. Translation gives CASSESRGREQPQHF.

The CDR3 DNA sequence: TGTGCCTGGAGTCATCGGGCGGCCAACTCTGGAAACACCATATATTTT. Its protein product is CAWSHRAANSGNTIYF. The V and J genes are TRBV30 and TRBJ1-3; D ambiguous. The CDR3 has 16 amino acids. Germline CDR1 is GTSNPN and CDR2 is SVGIG (reference sequence). Trimming shortened V by 2 bases and J by 0 bases, and 14 bases separated the two germline ends.